This T cell receptor (beta chain) was documented in a study of cytomegalovirus exposure and HLA in healthy donors. Whole-study findings and limits: A list of around 160 TCR beta chains associated with cytomegalovirus was given. In an earlier analysis, most TCR beta V segments were productive about 87% or about 30% of the time. Specificity for CMV antigens was confirmed in vitro for a few of the CMV-associated chains.

With respect to this clone: As yet, its antigen is unknown.

Between the trimmed V and J ends, which lost 5 bases and 9 bases, there was a span of 16 bases. Germline V gene lookup returns CDR1 MNHEY and CDR2 SVGAGI. CDR3 length equals 13 residues. PCR was performed using 60 Vbeta and 13 Jbeta primers. Per the original data handling: In a later analysis, 60 million to 90 million unique TCR beta chains included roughly 11 million shared by two or more donors. Using immunoSEQ multiplex PCR, the repertoire was profiled, and TCRdb retains in-frame clones only, with some absent. D and trimming were read from the DNA, whereas the V and J calls and clone size are those reported in that table. This sample has tens of thousands of clones, with under 80% found just once.

The clonotype comes from a man aged 18-30 years in good health and CMV-seropositive. This sequence joins TRBV6-5 and TRBJ1-1, with D tentatively TRBD1 (5 bases). Sequenced material: PBMCs. CDR3 DNA: TGTGCCAGCAGTCAGGGTGACAAGTTCCAAGCTTTCTTT. Encoded protein: CASSQGDKFQAFF.